These 7 T cell receptor beta chains were all obtained from the same sample, sequenced in a study of T-cell memory formation after mild COVID-19. TCRdb used MiXCR to reprocess the 5' RACE reads, holding one entry per CDR3 protein. The table includes roughly 51,000 distinct CDR3 sequences, about 7% detected once. Material for sequencing was PBMCs or a T cell subset sorted from them (not recorded which). All receptors come from a young man who had mild COVID-19 (a few samples of this study predate the infection). Cell type and time point are not known.

This clonotype was counted between two and nine times. This chain uses TRBV10-3 with TRBJ2-5, with 7 bases aligning to TRBD2. The germline CDR1 and CDR2 sequences are ENHRY and SYGVKD. This CDR3 contains 17 residues. The trim removed 2 bases at V and 2 bases at J, leaving 11 bases unmatched. CDR3 amino acids: CAISERRERGLQETQYF. CDR3 in DNA: TGTGCCATCAGTGAGCGTCGGGAGCGGGGCCTACAAGAGACCCAGTACTTC.

The table lists this clonotype with many counts. This rearrangement joins TRBV5-4 to TRBJ2-3; 7 bases agree with TRBD1. CDR3 length: 12 amino acids. Germline V gives CDR1 SGHNT, CDR2 YYREEE (reference sequence). Trimming cost V 4 bases and J 6 bases; bases outside gene matches: 2. CDR3 DNA: TGTGCCAGCAGCCTACAGGGGGATACGCAGTATTTT. Its protein is CASSLQGDTQYF.

This clonotype was seen only a few times. J is TRBJ1-3 and V is TRBV7-9, with D possibly TRBD1 on 5 matching bases. Germline-derived CDR1 and CDR2 are SEHNR and FQNEAQ (reference sequence). The CDR3 consists of 16 residues. The ends were cut back, 2 bases at V and 8 bases at J, with 19 bases in the middle. In DNA form, the CDR3 reads TGTGCCAGCAGCTTACTTGCGGGGCAGTCGATATACACCATATATTTT. Translation: CASSLLAGQSIYTIYF.

This clonotype was recorded a few times. V gene TRBV12-3 or TRBV12-4 combines with J gene TRBJ1-5, with TRBD1 as a possible D gene (6 bases). This CDR3 region has 15 residues. The V end was cut by 6 bases, the J end by 1 base, with 13 bases between. The chain's CDR3 is CASRSGVVSNQPQHF. The CDR3 DNA is TGTGCCAGCAGGTCAGGGGTTGTAAGCAATCAGCCCCAGCATTTT.

The chain has TRBV2 and TRBJ1-3, with TRBD1 as a possible D gene (5 bases). Trimming cost V 3 bases and J 4 bases, with 10 bases left between them. CDR1 and CDR2 (germline): SNHLY, FYNNEI. The CDR3 has 14 amino acids. DNA for the CDR3: TGTGCCAGCAGTGAGACGAGGGGAGGAAACACCATATATTTT. As protein: CASSETRGGNTIYF.

V gene TRBV20-1 combines with J gene TRBJ1-6; D unresolved. Trimming removed 0 bases at V and 0 bases at J, with 9 bases between. This CDR3 is built from 16 residues. CDR1 DFQATT and CDR2 SNEGSKA come from the germline V gene (reference sequence). CDR3 region: CSARDPTSSYNSPLHF. The CDR3 DNA is TGCAGTGCTAGAGACCCGACTTCCTCCTATAATTCACCCCTCCACTTT.

This clonotype was seen more than once but under ten times. The chain couples TRBV7-2 to TRBJ1-2; no clear D. Between the trimmed V and J ends, which lost 8 bases and 8 bases, there was a span of 9 bases. CDR3 length: 10 amino acids. Looked up from germline, CDR1 is SGHTA and CDR2 is FQGNSA. The CDR3 spells CASGRDGYTF. CDR3 DNA: TGTGCCAGCGGGCGCGACGGCTACACCTTC.